This T cell receptor (beta chain) appears in the sequencing data of a study of regulatory T cells in long-lasting Graves disease. Background on the study: Those Graves' patients who were newly diagnosed had been on antithyroid drugs under 3 months.

Findings of the study overall: Newly diagnosed patients had higher TCR diversity than persistent Graves' patients did.

Time point here: newly diagnosed GD, antithyroid drugs for less than 3 months. Extracted RNA from PBMCs served as the source of the TCR library. Investigators prepared the TCR beta libraries by applying iRepertoire HTBI primers and Arm-PCR of CDR3 regions. TCRdb reprocessed the multiplex PCR reads with MiXCR, giving one entry per CDR3 protein. The data show 350,000 to 450,000 distinct CDR3 sequences, 12% seen once. This clonotype was found a few times. Its matching antigen is unknown. The same sample was also used in a study of T cells in Graves' hyperthyroidism and ophthalmopathy. As that study records: Ophthalmopathy was predicted by the model a median of roughly 6.6 months ahead of onset.

This sequence was found in a woman between 18 and 29 years old with Graves disease. The material sequenced was peripheral blood mononuclear cells (PBMCs), taken at new diagnosis, from a patient treated with antithyroid drugs.

CDR3 nucleotide sequence: TGTGCCAGTTCCGACAGCGCCCTGAATGAAAAACTGTTTTTT. Translating gives CASSDSALNEKLFF. The rearrangement joins TRBV19 to TRBJ1-4; D is possibly TRBD1 (5 bases). This CDR3 is 14 amino acids long. Germline CDR1 reads LNHDA; CDR2 reads SQIVND (reference sequence). The V gene lost 8 bases and the J gene lost 5 bases, with 15 bases spanning the gap.